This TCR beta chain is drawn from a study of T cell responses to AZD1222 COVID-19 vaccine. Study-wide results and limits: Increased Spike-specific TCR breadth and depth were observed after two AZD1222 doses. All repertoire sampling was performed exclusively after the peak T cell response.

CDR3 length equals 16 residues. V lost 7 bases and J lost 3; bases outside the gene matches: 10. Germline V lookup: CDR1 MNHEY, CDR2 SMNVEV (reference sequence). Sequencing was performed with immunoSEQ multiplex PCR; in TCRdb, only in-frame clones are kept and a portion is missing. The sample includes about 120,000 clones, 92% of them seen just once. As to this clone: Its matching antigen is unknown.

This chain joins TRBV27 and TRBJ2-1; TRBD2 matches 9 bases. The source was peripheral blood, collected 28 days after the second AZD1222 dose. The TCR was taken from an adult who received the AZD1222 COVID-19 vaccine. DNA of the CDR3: TGTGCCAGCAAGTCCTTCGCGGGGGGGGACTACAATGAGCAGTTCTTC. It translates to CASKSFAGGDYNEQFF.